This passage covers 23 T cell receptor beta chains from one sample sequenced in a study of human T cells and chemical hapten exposure. Time point defined: healthy volunteer bleed at 2 weeks. Total RNA was isolated from whole blood that had not been fractionated. TCRdb redid the calling of the RACE reads with MiXCR, one entry per CDR3 protein. This table has just over 90,000 distinct CDR3 sequences, approximately 9% appearing once. The sequencing input was whole blood. These receptors were taken from a female donor in good health. Some clones in this sample may be carry-over from other donors' samples.

The rearrangement uses TRBV20-1 and TRBJ2-5, with D possibly matching TRBD1 (6 bases). V was pared by 4 bases and J by 0 bases, with 9 bases between. CDR1 is DFQATT, CDR2 SNEGSKA, per germline (reference sequence). This CDR3 comprises 13 residues. The CDR3 coding sequence is TGCAGTGCTACTCGGGACAACCAAGAGACCCAGTACTTC. Translated: CSATRDNQETQYF.

The chain joins TRBV23-1 to TRBJ1-6; unclear D gene. TRBV23-1 falls under the ORF class, with uncertain function. The CDR3 has 17 residues. The V end was cut by 0 bases, the J end by 6 bases, with 15 bases between. CDR3 DNA sequence: TGCGCCAGCAGTCAATCGAGGCCGCAAAATACTAATTCACCCCTCCACTTT. Translation: CASSQSRPQNTNSPLHF.

As regards this clonotype: One base away lies a much larger clone, so this may be a sequencing read error. The V call is TRBV20-1, the J call TRBJ2-3, with TRBD1 identical over 9 bases. Unmatched junction bases numbered 11, after V lost 5 bases and J lost 2 bases. Germline assignment: CDR1 DFQATT and CDR2 SNEGSKA (reference sequence). The CDR3 has 16 amino acids. CDR3 amino acids: CSASSPGQGDTDTQYF. CDR3 coding DNA: TGCAGTGCTTCCTCCCCGGGACAGGGCGACACAGATACGCAGTATTTT.

A few counts support this clonotype. The chain employs TRBV11-2 and TRBJ2-5, with 12 positions matching TRBD2. Germline CDR1 is SGHAT and CDR2 is FQNNGV. This CDR3 spans 16 amino acids. J was trimmed by 5 bases and V by 5 bases; bases with no gene match: 9. The CDR3, as DNA: TGTGCCAGCAGCCCCCGGACTAGCGGGACGAGGGAGACCCAGTACTTC. Translated, it gives CASSPRTSGTRETQYF.

This clonotype was detected ten times or more. The chain employs TRBV3-1 and TRBJ1-1; D perhaps matches TRBD1 (5 bases). Germline CDR1 LGHDT, CDR2 YNNKEL (reference sequence). The CDR3 is 16 amino acids. The V gene lost 0 bases and the J gene lost 0 bases, with 11 bases spanning the gap. CDR3 DNA: TGTGCCAGCAGCCAAGATGGGGCAGACATGAACACTGAAGCTTTCTTT. Amino acid sequence: CASSQDGADMNTEAFF.

About this clonotype: This may arise from a read error, as a much more abundant clone is one base away. V usage is TRBV30 and J usage is TRBJ2-7; TRBD1 aligns across 9 bases. The germline V gene encodes CDR1 GTSNPN and CDR2 SVGIG (reference sequence). J lost 6 bases, V lost 4 bases, and 10 bases had no gene match. This CDR3 region has 14 residues. CDR3 amino acids: CAWTPWTGDREQYF. The CDR3, as DNA: TGTGCCTGGACCCCGTGGACAGGGGACCGCGAGCAGTACTTC.

The sample holds a few counts of this clonotype. For the CDR3, the DNA is TGTGCCAGCAGCCTTGGGAGCGGGAGCACAGATACGCAGTATTTT. Its protein product is CASSLGSGSTDTQYF. The chain couples TRBV14 to TRBJ2-3; tentatively, D is TRBD2 (6 bases). Germline lookup yields CDR1 SGHDN and CDR2 FVKESK. Trimming stripped 4 bases from V and 0 bases from J, with 11 bases between. The CDR3 is 15 residues long.

The table lists this clonotype with a few counts. The chain couples TRBV20-1 to TRBJ2-5; unclear D gene. The CDR3 totals 12 residues. Deletions cut 5 bases from V and 8 bases from J, with 15 bases between. CDR1 is DFQATT, CDR2 SNEGSKA, per germline (reference sequence). CDR3 sequence (DNA): TGCAGTGCTGCCCTAGGACCGGGTACCCAGTACTTC. Encoded protein: CSAALGPGTQYF.

Ten or more counts support this clonotype. J is TRBJ2-3 and V is TRBV24-1; no reliable D call. Germline CDR1 and CDR2: KGHDR and SFDVKD. V gave up 2 bases and J gave up 6 bases, with 5 bases separating them. This CDR3 is 12 amino acids long. In DNA, the CDR3 is TGTGCCACCAGTGATTCAAGGGATACGCAGTATTTT. This gives the protein CATSDSRDTQYF.

The chain uses TRBV28 and TRBJ2-5; 7 bases are shared with TRBD2. CDR3 length: 21 residues. From germline, CDR1 is MDHEN and CDR2 SYDVKM. V lost 3 bases to trimming and J lost 5 bases; unmatched junction nucleotides: 27. CDR3 protein: CASSFRLEGREIGLNRETQYF. DNA for the CDR3: TGTGCCAGCAGTTTTCGGCTTGAGGGGCGGGAGATCGGGCTGAATCGGGAGACCCAGTACTTC.

This clonotype was counted ten times or more. V is TRBV7-3 and J is TRBJ2-5, with TRBD2 matching over 7 bases. Germline loops: CDR1 SGHTA, CDR2 FQGTGA. The J segment lost 1 base and the V segment lost 3 bases, leaving 5 bases of the junction unmatched. The length of the CDR3 is 15 residues. CDR3 amino acids: CASSLDGRRQETQYF. The CDR3 coding sequence is TGTGCCAGCAGCTTGGACGGGAGGCGCCAAGAGACCCAGTACTTC.

The sample holds a few counts of this clonotype. The gene calls are TRBV12-3 or TRBV12-4 and TRBJ1-1, with no clear D. The CDR3 runs 15 residues. V lost 1 base and J lost 0, with 9 bases in between. CDR3 region: CASSLDPNMNTEAFF. CDR3 nucleotide sequence: TGTGCCAGCAGTTTAGACCCAAATATGAACACTGAAGCTTTCTTT.

This clonotype showed up just a few times. This chain joins TRBV7-2 and TRBJ2-6; 8 bases map to TRBD1. The CDR3 totals 15 residues. Germline V CDR1 and CDR2: SGHTA, FQGNSA. V lost 8 bases, J lost 3 bases, and 6 bases stayed unmatched. The CDR3 DNA reads TGTGCCAGCTCGGACAGGGTCATTGGGGCCAACGTCCTGACTTTC. Translation gives CASSDRVIGANVLTF.

This clonotype was seen more than once but under ten times. The gene calls are TRBV7-2 and TRBJ1-5; TRBD1 matches 7 bases. This CDR3 has 15 amino acids. The germline gives CDR1 SGHTA, CDR2 FQGNSA. Unmatched junction bases numbered 7, after V lost 2 bases and J lost 6 bases. CDR3 DNA sequence: TGTGCCAGCAGCTTATCGGTCCCAGGGGGTCAGCCCCAGCATTTT. As protein: CASSLSVPGGQPQHF.

This clonotype was seen at least ten times. The rearrangement uses TRBV24-1 and TRBJ1-5; the match to TRBD1 covers 9 bases. From germline, CDR1 is KGHDR and CDR2 SFDVKD. The trim removed 9 bases at V and 1 base at J, leaving 6 bases unmatched. The CDR3 loop spans 15 amino acids. The CDR3 loop is CATAQTGGSNQPQHF. The DNA for the CDR3 is TGTGCCACCGCTCAGACAGGGGGAAGCAATCAGCCCCAGCATTTT.

The J gene is TRBJ2-7, the V gene TRBV28, with 14 nucleotides matching TRBD2. The CDR3 extends over 15 amino acids. Trimming at V came to 5 bases and at J to 6 bases, leaving 6 bases not matched to a gene. The germline V gene has CDR1 MDHEN and CDR2 SYDVKM. CDR3 in amino acids: CASSATGLAGVEQYF. CDR3 nucleotide sequence: TGTGCCAGCAGTGCCACGGGACTAGCGGGAGTCGAGCAGTACTTC.

This clonotype was found many times. The rearrangement joins TRBV11-2 to TRBJ1-6, with D perhaps matching TRBD1 (5 bases). CDR1 and CDR2 (germline): SGHAT, FQNNGV. V was cut by 0 bases and J by 9 bases, with 9 bases left in between. This CDR3 is 14 amino acids long. CDR3 sequence reads: CASSLDRTTSPLHF. CDR3 DNA: TGTGCCAGCAGCTTAGATAGGACAACTTCACCCCTCCACTTT.

This clonotype was seen a few times. This chain joins TRBV12-5 and TRBJ2-1; D gene uncertain. The V and J ends lost 0 bases and 6 bases respectively, with 6 bases between them. Germline CDR1 LGHNT, CDR2 FRNRAP. The CDR3 is made up of 13 amino acids. CDR3 amino acids: CASGLVTGNEQFF. The DNA for the CDR3 is TGTGCTAGTGGTTTGGTAACTGGCAATGAGCAGTTCTTC.

This clonotype was detected only a few times. This rearrangement joins TRBV6-2 or TRBV6-3 to TRBJ2-1; D is unclear. V shed 7 bases and J shed 1 base, with 2 bases lying between them. The CDR3 contains 11 residues. Germline V gene lookup returns CDR1 MNHEY and CDR2 SVGEGT. CDR3 in DNA: TGTGCCAGCACTTCCTACAATGAGCAGTTCTTC. Amino acids: CASTSYNEQFF.

This clonotype showed up many times. This rearrangement joins TRBV20-1 to TRBJ1-2, with D uncertain. The CDR3 is made up of 12 amino acids. V was cut by 4 bases and J by 8 bases, with 14 bases left in between. Germline CDR1 reads DFQATT; CDR2 reads SNEGSKA (reference sequence). CDR3 coding DNA: TGCAGTGCTACCCCTAAAGGGAAGGGCTACACCTTC. It specifies CSATPKGKGYTF.

This clonotype was counted between two and nine times. The V and J genes are TRBV12-3 or TRBV12-4 and TRBJ1-5; D ambiguous. V lost 5 bases, J lost 5 bases, and 7 bases lay in between. This CDR3 is 12 amino acids long. The DNA for the CDR3 is TGTGCCAGCAGTCTCCCCTATCAGCCCCAGCATTTT. Its protein is CASSLPYQPQHF.

The V gene is TRBV9, the J gene TRBJ1-2; 7 bases align to TRBD1. Looked up from germline, CDR1 is SGDLS and CDR2 is YYNGEE. The CDR3 loop spans 16 amino acids. With 2 bases clipped from V and 2 bases from J, the junction kept 9 bases outside the gene matches. DNA of the CDR3: TGTGCCAGCAGCGTTGGATGGACAGGACTAAACTATGGCTACACCTTC. Translated: CASSVGWTGLNYGYTF.

This clonotype was observed at least ten times. The gene calls are TRBV11-2 and TRBJ2-5, with a weak D call TRBD1 (6 bases). This CDR3 spans 13 amino acids. Germline CDR1 SGHAT, CDR2 FQNNGV. V was clipped by 5 bases and J by 1 base, with 8 bases between them. The CDR3 DNA sequence: TGTGCCAGCAGCGCGGACAGCCAAGAGACCCAGTACTTC. Its protein is CASSADSQETQYF.